This T cell receptor (beta chain) is from a study of cytomegalovirus exposure and HLA in healthy donors (dated by TCRdb to 2015 to 2018). For context, the study as a whole: An earlier analysis of several hundred of the donors reported approximately 300 Gb of sequence data and 100 million to 140 million unique TCR beta sequences from 150 million to 200 million T cells. An early release covering just under 650 HLA-typed donors comprised about 290 gigabases of sequencing data and approximately 85 million unique TCR sequences. To study patterns of TCR occurrence, a later analysis re-analyzed previously published TCR beta repertoires from several hundred donors and added high-resolution HLA genotyping. HLA typing covered class I and class II loci at four-digit resolution. Rather than using new phenotypic data, the later analysis identified candidate immune exposures from TCR beta sequences and from how often those sequences occurred across donors. The number of typed donors differed by locus: about 620-640 for A, B, C, DRB1 and DQB1; 500 to 550 for DQA1; around 580 for DPA1; and roughly 490 for DPB1. The T cell repertoires of some 700 subjects were profiled by immunosequencing and related to cytomegalovirus serostatus. Genome-wide SNP genotypes for about 55% of the 666 donors were used in a later genetic analysis, which treated that subset as a discovery cohort. Every discovery cohort repertoire had been produced on one sequencing platform. The genetic ancestry cluster associated with self-reported Caucasian donors included about 84% of the roughly 400 genotyped donors. An earlier analysis of roughly 580 of the donors used high-throughput TCR beta sequencing to judge whether each TCR beta V gene segment behaved as functional or pseudogenic. The aim of the study was to test whether cataloging public T cell receptors could identify signatures of past pathogen exposure. Among roughly 400 genotyped donors of the cohort, an average of approximately 240,000 unique TCR beta nucleotide sequences was sequenced per donor, of which about 19% were non-productive. To predict cytomegalovirus infection status, the study combined high-throughput TCR immunosequencing, statistical association of individual TCRs with disease status, and machine learning. Along with the roughly 610-subject first cohort, a separate validation cohort of over 90 different subjects was used. About five DR-DQ haplotypes were treated as single units for association and clustering because of strong linkage in the cohort. Alongside the repertoire data, information on donor age, sex, ethnicity and CMV serostatus was compiled. The full study reports these points: At a false discovery rate of 0.05, a later analysis linked around 17,000 TCR beta sequences to specific HLA alleles. In a later analysis, the rate of TCR association differed among HLA loci, with DRB1 alleles having the most associated TCRs and HLA-C alleles having the fewest. Sequencing depth was assumed to be roughly uniform across donors in the presence/absence analyses, though that assumption may not hold. In this cohort, only TCR beta chains were sequenced, and detectable features were limited by the absence of alpha or paired-chain data. A few of the identified cytomegalovirus-associated TCR beta chains were confirmed in vitro to be specific for cytomegalovirus antigens. Compared with the approximately 600-donor mean, donors in an Asian-associated ancestry cluster had fewer N-insertions in productive TCRs, according to a later genetic analysis. A later analysis found that most CMV-associated TCR beta chains appeared HLA-restricted, with HLA associations seemingly driven largely by CMV exposure. Correlated functional status among segregating V segments might be attributable to linkage disequilibrium, but an unknown experimental factor could not be ruled out. A further reported finding was that TCR beta sequences accurately predicted the HLA-A and HLA-B alleles for most subjects in the first cohort. About 15 rarely observed V segments, including chromosome 9 orphons, were excluded from the earlier analysis of several hundred of the donors because counts were too low. The authors suggested that the approach could potentially be extended to other disease states and immunological phenotypes. An association between a missense DCLRE1C variant and V-gene and J-gene trimming of TCR beta chains was found in a later genetic analysis and replicated in an independent cohort. An earlier analysis of approximately 540 of the donors showed that most TCR beta V segments appeared in productive rearrangements either about 87% or about 30% of the time, which broadly matched IMGT annotations. While some public TCRs were present in many individuals, most TCR sequences turned up only very rarely across donors. In a later analysis, HLA-associated TCR beta chains were found to be more clonally expanded and to have lower generation probabilities than equally common non-associated chains. A group of highly shared sequence variants was considered likely to be a technical artifact of the sequencing pipeline. Immune exposure information for the cohort was limited to CMV serostatus. In both the original and validation cohorts, the classifier was reported to diagnose cytomegalovirus status with high specificity and sensitivity. Some IMGT-functional V segments, including TRBV6-2 and TRBV6-3, could not be told apart with the 87-base-pair reads, so those segments were excluded. In a later analysis, several top co-occurrence clusters were reported to appear linked to parvovirus B19, influenza, CMV and Epstein-Barr virus. HLA typing was unavailable for some donors at each locus, so association tests used only the typed subset. Assigning TCR associations to individual alleles was difficult when HLA alleles, especially DR and DQ, strongly co-occurred. The study gave a list of around 170 TCR beta chains associated with cytomegalovirus.

V is pared back by 0 bases and J by 0 bases, with 7 bases lying between the germline termini. CDR3 length: 15 amino acids, cysteine to phenylalanine. Kept here is only the CDR3 DNA, which spans 45 bases and is read in frame from base 1. The germline V gene encodes CDR1 SGDLS and CDR2 YYNGEE. In total, 666 healthy bone marrow donors made up the cohort. At the time of sampling, every cohort member was nominally healthy, though immune exposures that went unrecorded were likely present. The donor was CMV seropositive and belonged to the group of more than 250 seropositive cohort members. A peripheral blood sample was provided by each donor, and peripheral blood mononuclear cells were used for TCR beta sequencing. Genomic DNA extraction from the blood cell samples was performed with the Qiagen DNeasy Blood Extraction Kit. This clone was seen only once. Its antigen is currently not known. Per-base quality was not reported, and no clone a single base away is much larger than it.

To prepare the library, the immunoSEQ multiplex PCR assay was applied. For the multiplex PCR, a mixture combining 60 forward primers for TCR Vbeta segments and 13 reverse primers for TCR Jbeta segments was used. The CDR3 region of rearranged TCR beta genes was amplified from genomic DNA by a multiplex PCR assay. The Illumina HiSeq System was used to sequence the amplified TCR beta libraries as 87-base-pair reads. On the study's bioinformatics: Across the roughly 700 repertoires, a later analysis counted tens of millions of unique TCR beta chains, around 10 million of which were shared by at least two donors. To remove PCR and sequencing errors, raw reads were error-corrected and collapsed into unique sequences using a nearest-neighbor algorithm that merged closely related sequences. CDR3 sequences were aligned to IMGT reference sequences to assign V, D and J gene segments. For a sequence to be retained, at least a six-nucleotide match to both a V gene segment and a J gene segment was required. A rearrangement was called productive if the CDR3 had no stop codons and remained in frame with V and J, and every other rearrangement was called non-productive. Following IMGT convention, CDR3 was defined as the stretch from the second conserved V-encoded cysteine up to the conserved J-encoded phenylalanine. In an earlier analysis of around 600 of the donors, sequences lacking an unambiguous match to a single V gene segment were excluded. In an earlier analysis of around 590 of the donors, a V segment was called functional when productive rearrangements were above 56.7%, and segregating when the standard deviation between donors exceeded 5%. A statistical classification framework was built to diagnose cytomegalovirus status from the catalog of TCR beta chain sequences. V and J gene assignment, in a later analysis, came from comparing TCR nucleotide sequences with IMGT/GENE-DB human TR gene sequences. A later analysis assigned CDR3 sequences and most-parsimonious VDJ recombination scenarios with the TCRdist pipeline. In a later analysis, every TCR beta chain was defined by the combination of its CDR3 amino acid sequence and its V-gene family, and reads without a unique V-gene family were dropped. To address suspected cross-contamination and a sequencing artifact, a later analysis removed a few hundred highly shared, low-generation-probability nucleotide sequences. A later analysis calculated a clonal expansion index for each public chain from normalized within-repertoire ranks of inferred template counts. In a later analysis, generation probabilities were computed using a VDJ recombination model fitted to out-of-frame rearrangements, and the results were checked against IGoR. A later analysis scored TCR-TCR, TCR-HLA and TCR-CMV co-occurrence with hypergeometric tests, applying a repertoire-size bias correction to TCR pairs. False discovery rates were estimated in a later analysis by permuting HLA or CMV assignments 20 times. In a later analysis, co-occurring TCRs were grouped using DBSCAN, and TCRdist sequence similarity was added for clustering within HLA-allele-positive subsets. Co-occurrence clustering excluded repertoires with fewer than 30,000 or more than 120,000 public chains, plus five with anomalous nucleotide sharing. The source is immuneACCESS, and TCRdb retained only in-frame sequences with V and J called. Part of the clones is not carried over; for the studies checked, unresolved V genes explain less than half of this, and the remainder is unexplained. V, J and clone size were drawn from that table, and D and trimming were deduced from the DNA. The sample includes approximately 200,000 clones, with 82% observed a single time. Over 5% of the sample rests with the top ten.

Input material: PBMCs. The V gene is TRBV9 and the J gene is TRBJ1-3, and possibly TRBD1, on 6 matching bases. This receptor was identified in a woman aged 45-59 years in good health and CMV-seropositive. At the DNA level, the sequence is TGTGCCAGCAGCGTAGGGACAGTCTCTGGAAACACCATATATTTT. It translates as CASSVGTVSGNTIYF. Full variable domain (CDR3 extended with the reference TRBV9 and TRBJ1-3 proteins): DSGVTQTPKHLITATGQRVTLRCSPRSGDLSVYWYQQSLDQGLQFLIQYYNGEERAKGNILERFSAQQFPDLHSELNLSSLELGDSALYFCASSVGTVSGNTIYFGEGSWLTVV.